This is a list of T cell receptor beta chains from one sample in a study of T cell changes during pregnancy in multiple sclerosis. The assay was immunoSEQ multiplex PCR, and TCRdb's table has in-frame clones only and misses some. The sample records about 92,000 clones, approximately 92% being singletons. Sequences were derived from peripheral blood, sampled in the first trimester of pregnancy. These receptors were taken from a female donor with multiple sclerosis, enrolled in a pregnancy study. Both conserved end residues are part of each CDR3. Rows may omit the clone size; those that give it use once, few, many or a size class.

clone_size j_call v_call cdr3_aa
. TRBJ1-1 TRBV29-1 CSVKAGSNTEAFF
. TRBJ1-2 TRBV5-6 CASGQGVTHGYTF
once TRBJ1-2 TRBV7-9 CASSSGGVGGWGGYTF
. TRBJ1-5 TRBV2 CASSSGTVSDQPQHF
. TRBJ1-1 TRBV5-1 CASSRDRGVWNTEAFF
. TRBJ2-5 TRBV7-9 CASSEDSQETQYF
once TRBJ2-2 TRBV7-8 CASSLAYTGELFF
. TRBJ2-7 TRBV11-1 CASDENREFTYEQYF
once TRBJ1-3 TRBV29-1 CSVGYGSGNTIYF
once TRBJ2-7 TRBV5-6 CASSLGPEREQNSYEQYF
. TRBJ1-5 TRBV30 CAWRGQGGDQPQHF
. TRBJ2-2 TRBV7-9 CASSLTTTGELFF
. TRBJ2-1 TRBV7-2 CASSRRQGNEQFF
. TRBJ1-1 TRBV18 CASSPTGGVTEAFF
. TRBJ2-7 TRBV5-4 CASSLGYGYEQYF
. TRBJ2-1 TRBV7-9 CASSSEAHRVNNEQFF
. TRBJ2-5 TRBV4-1 CASSQGQGTEETQYF
. TRBJ2-3 TRBV5-1 CASSLARTATSTDTQYF
. TRBJ2-7 TRBV15 CATRAHTHYEQYF
. TRBJ2-7 TRBV4-1 CASSQIRDRAYEQYF
. TRBJ1-1 TRBV6-1 CASRISAGGAFF
. TRBJ2-7 TRBV19 CASRTAGAGGPYEQYF
. TRBJ1-2 TRBV19 CACKRPGGKGGYTF
. TRBJ1-5 TRBV1 CTSSQVDKQGTCQPQHF
. TRBJ2-1 TRBV6-5 CASSPKSAPYNEQFF
. TRBJ2-7 TRBV5-1 CASSLELADSYEQYF
. TRBJ2-7 TRBV19 CASSPTGFYEQYF
. TRBJ2-5 TRBV13 CASSPGTSHNPETQYF